This TCR beta chain was retrieved from a study of OX40 agonist ivuxolimab in advanced cancers. Blood got drawn at baseline, again on cycle 4 day 1, and then on cycle 7 day 1. This CDR3 comprises 15 residues. Germline V gives CDR1 MNHEY, CDR2 SVGAGI. The V gene end was trimmed by 4 bases and the J gene end by 2 bases; junction bases not matched to a gene: 6. Concerning this clone: The antigen is not known.

Study-level results: The study found among the lowest clonal expansion in partial responders at 0.1-3.0 mg/kg. The authors also found low normalized T-cell clonal expansion in some nonresponders.

Here immunoSEQ multiplex PCR was the method, and the copy in TCRdb shows in-frame clones only, minus some. This sample carries 65,000 to 90,000 clones, 65% to 90% of them seen once, and the ten largest clones take approximately 0.65%. This specimen consisted of CD4+ or CD8+ T cells sorted from blood, obtained in a trial of the OX40 agonist ivuxolimab. This chain links TRBV6-5 with TRBJ2-3, with 7 bases fitting TRBD1. This clonotype was sampled from an adult with an advanced solid tumor such as melanoma, head and neck, liver or kidney cancer. Here the CDR3 DNA reads TGTGCCAGCAGTTTACAGGGGTTTGTCACAGATACGCAGTATTTT. It specifies CASSLQGFVTDTQYF.